This T cell receptor (beta chain) is from a study of T cells in localized non-small cell lung cancer. The table came from immunoSEQ multiplex PCR; TCRdb's copy has only in-frame clones and leaves some out. The sample lists tens of thousands of clones, around four fifths occurring once. Of note for this clone: The antigen is unknown.

Notes on the study in general: Adjacent lung exhibited a median of about 50 among the 100 most abundant tumor clones.

Losses at the gene ends were 2 bases for V and 9 bases for J; bases not matched to a gene: 9. The length of the CDR3 is 15 residues. Germline V gene lookup returns CDR1 MNHNS and CDR2 SASEGT. The source is a female donor of 60 years or more with stage I lung adenocarcinoma. The rearrangement uses TRBV6-1 and TRBJ2-1, with 8 bases lining up with TRBD2. The specimen comprised peripheral blood, sampled before any cancer treatment. This CDR3 is CASSERLARSGEQFF. CDR3 DNA: TGTGCCAGCAGTGAACGACTAGCGAGATCTGGTGAGCAGTTCTTC.